The 21 T cell receptor beta chains below were found in one sample sequenced in a study of blood T cell repertoires in COVID-19. The repertoire was sequenced with immunoSEQ multiplex PCR; TCRdb's copy has only in-frame clones and lacks some. The sample records under 75,000 clones, roughly 84% being singletons. The sample taken for sequencing was peripheral blood. The receptors stem from a man aged 55-75 years with COVID-19, enrolled during active disease.

The chain carries TRBV4-1 and TRBJ1-2, with D perhaps TRBD1 (5 bases). The germline V gene encodes CDR1 MGHRA and CDR2 YSYEKL. Trimming left V 0 bases short and J 2 bases short, with 13 bases between. The CDR3 is made up of 16 amino acids. In DNA, the CDR3 is TGCGCCAGCAGCCAAGATAATAACAGGCTCAACTATGGCTACACCTTC. This translates into CASSQDNNRLNYGYTF.

The chain employs TRBV7-7 and TRBJ2-1, with D maybe TRBD1 (6 bases). CDR1 and CDR2 from the germline V gene are SSHAT and FNYEAQ (reference sequence). Trimming pared 0 bases from V and 9 bases from J, leaving 9 bases between. The CDR3 contains 13 residues. CDR3 loop: CASSLAGQGEQFF. The DNA of the CDR3 is TGTGCCAGCAGCTTAGCGGGACAAGGTGAGCAGTTCTTC.

The chain employs TRBV7-2 and TRBJ2-5, with 8 bases that match TRBD1. CDR3 size: 14 residues. With V trimmed by 4 bases and J by 4 bases, 5 bases remained unmatched. Germline assignment: CDR1 SGHTA and CDR2 FQGNSA. CDR3 loop: CASSSMTGVETQYF. In DNA form, the CDR3 reads TGTGCCAGCAGCTCGATGACAGGGGTAGAGACCCAGTACTTC.

The chain links TRBV7-7 to TRBJ1-3, with D possibly being TRBD1 (6 bases). This CDR3 spans 17 amino acids. V lost 5 bases, J lost 4 bases, and 21 bases lay in between. Germline V CDR1 and CDR2: SSHAT, FNYEAQ (reference sequence). In DNA, the CDR3 is TGTGCCAGCAGCCCCCCACTTGGCGGGCAGGGGGGAAACACCATATATTTT. It specifies CASSPPLGGQGGNTIYF.

The chain employs TRBV6-2 or TRBV6-3 and TRBJ1-4; TRBD1 matches 9 bases. V shed 0 bases, J shed 8 bases, and the junction held 7 bases outside the gene matches. This CDR3 has 16 residues. Germline values: CDR1 MNHEY, CDR2 SVGEGT. CDR3 in amino acids: CASSYSIGTGREKLFF. The CDR3, as DNA: TGTGCCAGCAGTTACTCCATCGGGACAGGGAGAGAAAAACTGTTTTTT.

This CDR3 reads CASSPDPQGSYGYTF. In DNA form, the CDR3 reads TGCGCCAGCAGCCCGGACCCACAGGGTTCATATGGCTACACCTTC. The chain links TRBV5-1 to TRBJ1-2, with a weak D call TRBD1 (6 bases). V dropped 4 bases and J dropped 5 bases, with 18 bases sitting between them. There are 15 residues in the CDR3. Germline assignment: CDR1 SGHRS and CDR2 YFSETQ. The full variable domain, rest sourced from reference TRBV5-1 and TRBJ1-2, is KAGVTQTPRYLIKTRGQQVTLSCSPISGHRSVSWYQQTPGQGLQFLFEYFSETQRNKGNFPGRFSGRQFSNSRSEMNVSTLELGDSALYLCASSPDPQGSYGYTFGSGTRLTVV.

V is TRBV5-5 and J is TRBJ1-2, with TRBD1 identical over 7 bases. V was pared by 0 bases and J by 8 bases, with 10 bases of the junction left unmatched. The germline CDR1 and CDR2 sequences are SGHKS and YYEKEE (reference sequence). The CDR3 runs 15 residues. The CDR3 DNA is TGTGCCAGCAGCTTGGGCGGACAGGACCGCGGAGGCTACACCTTC. It encodes CASSLGGQDRGGYTF.

The chain couples TRBV5-1 to TRBJ1-1; TRBD1 aligns across 9 bases. There are 15 residues in the CDR3. V was pared by 0 bases and J by 7 bases, with 7 bases of the junction left unmatched. Germline CDR1 and CDR2: SGHRS and YFSETQ. CDR3 bases: TGCGCCAGCAGCTTGGAGGGACAGGGCATCGGTGAAGCTTTCTTT. Protein: CASSLEGQGIGEAFF.

The rearrangement uses TRBV19 and TRBJ1-1; no clear D gene. The germline V gene encodes CDR1 LNHDA and CDR2 SQIVND (reference sequence). CDR3 length: 12 amino acids. V was clipped by 5 bases and J by 3 bases, with 7 bases between them. CDR3 amino acids: CASSEQHTEAFF. The CDR3 DNA follows: TGTGCCAGTAGTGAACAACACACTGAAGCTTTCTTT.

The chain carries TRBV4-1 and TRBJ2-2; possibly TRBD2 for D (5 bases). Per germline, CDR1 MGHRA and CDR2 YSYEKL. V lost 0 bases and J 5 bases, leaving 16 bases between the germline ends. CDR3 length equals 17 residues. CDR3 amino acids: CASSQEVPVAWTGELFF. The DNA for the CDR3 is TGCGCCAGCAGCCAAGAAGTTCCGGTAGCGTGGACCGGGGAGCTGTTTTTT.

This chain joins TRBV11-2 and TRBJ1-3; D remains unclear. V dropped 4 bases and J dropped 8 bases, with 9 bases sitting between them. Looked up from germline, CDR1 is SGHAT and CDR2 is FQNNGV. CDR3 size: 12 residues. This chain's CDR3 is CASSSLRYTIYF. The CDR3 DNA is TGTGCCAGCAGCTCGCTCAGATACACCATATATTTT. The complete variable domain, with remaining parts taken from reference TRBV11-2 and TRBJ1-3, reads EAGVAQSPRYKIIEKRQSVAFWCNPISGHATLYWYQQILGQGPKLLIQFQNNGVVDDSQLPKDRFSAERLKGVDSTLKIQPAKLEDSAVYLCASSSLRYTIYFGEGSWLTVV.

This rearrangement joins TRBV7-3 to TRBJ2-5; 12 nucleotides agree with TRBD2. The V gene's germline CDR1 is SGHTA and CDR2 FQGTGA. The junction had 2 bases not matched to a gene; V was cut back by 5 bases and J by 1 base. The CDR3 runs to 15 residues. The DNA for the CDR3 is TGTGCCAGCAGCCCTAGCGGGGGGGGCCAAGAGACCCAGTACTTC. Translation gives CASSPSGGGQETQYF.

The gene calls are TRBV5-1 and TRBJ2-2, with D unclear. V shed 0 bases and J shed 8 bases, with 5 bases lying between them. CDR1 is SGHRS and CDR2 is YFSETQ in the germline V gene. CDR3 length equals 12 residues. The CDR3 sequence is CASSLDTGELFF. CDR3 nucleotide sequence: TGCGCCAGCAGCTTGGATACTGGGGAGCTGTTTTTT.

This clone was seen a single time. The CDR3 coding sequence is TGTGCCAGCAATCGGGTCCCTAACTATGGCTACACCTTC. It encodes CASNRVPNYGYTF. The chain is built from TRBV2 and TRBJ1-2, with D hard to call. Trimming took 7 bases from V and 0 from J, leaving 9 bases between them. Germline-derived CDR1 and CDR2 are SNHLY and FYNNEI. The CDR3 contains 13 residues.

This chain links TRBV2 with TRBJ2-4, with D uncertain. There are 17 residues in the CDR3. V gave up 8 bases and J gave up 0 bases, with 20 bases separating them. Germline CDR1 SNHLY, CDR2 FYNNEI. CDR3: CASLEQKLLLAKNIQYF. Here the CDR3 DNA reads TGTGCCAGCCTGGAACAGAAACTCTTGCTAGCCAAAAACATTCAGTACTTC.

The rearrangement joins TRBV6-4 to TRBJ2-6; 7 nucleotides agree with TRBD1. Looked up from germline, CDR1 is MRHNA and CDR2 is SNTAGT. Trimming at V came to 6 bases and at J to 0 bases, leaving 5 bases not matched to a gene. The CDR3 totals 16 residues. DNA for the CDR3: TGTGCCAGCAGCGTAGGGGGCACCTCTGGGGCCAACGTCCTGACTTTC. It translates to CASSVGGTSGANVLTF.

The chain has TRBV4-2 and TRBJ2-1, with 11 bases identical to TRBD2. The junction had 13 bases not matched to a gene; V was cut back by 5 bases and J by 10 bases. This CDR3 has 16 amino acids. Germline V gives CDR1 LGHNA, CDR2 YNFKEQ. CDR3 bases: TGTGCCAGCAGCGCCCAACTAGCGGGAGTTGTGGGGGAGCAGTTCTTC. Translating it yields CASSAQLAGVVGEQFF.

This chain connects TRBV5-4 to TRBJ1-5, with D perhaps matching TRBD1 (5 bases). The germline CDR1 and CDR2 sequences are SGHNT and YYREEE (reference sequence). The CDR3 has 14 residues. Trimming shortened V by 4 bases and J by 2 bases, and 10 bases separated the two germline ends. DNA of the CDR3: TGTGCCAGCAGCAGGGCGGGGGGCAATCAGCCCCAGCATTTT. This gives the protein CASSRAGGNQPQHF. Based on the CDR3 plus reference TRBV5-4 and TRBJ1-5, the full variable domain is ETGVTQSPTHLIKTRGQQVTLRCSSQSGHNTVSWYQQALGQGPQFIFQYYREEENGRGNFPPRFSGLQFPNYSSELNVNALELDDSALYLCASSRAGGNQPQHFGDGTRLSIL.

This clone was seen only once. This sequence joins TRBV5-1 and TRBJ1-1; the D gene is possibly TRBD1 (6 bases). Trimming left V 2 bases short and J 1 base short, with 15 bases between. There are 16 residues in the CDR3. The germline gives CDR1 SGHRS, CDR2 YFSETQ. The CDR3: CASSFPGGGRNTEAFF. As DNA, the CDR3 is TGCGCCAGCAGCTTCCCGGGGGGCGGGAGGAACACTGAAGCTTTCTTT.

V and J are TRBV20-1 and TRBJ1-2; 8 bases are a match to TRBD1. The CDR3 is 11 amino acids. Germline CDR1 and CDR2: DFQATT and SNEGSKA (reference sequence). Germline trimming cut 2 bases from V and 13 bases from J; bases unmatched to any gene: 6. CDR3 sequence (DNA): TGCAGTGCTAGACCTGGACAGGGAGGCACCTTC. Amino acids: CSARPGQGGTF.

This clone was recorded a few times. The chain couples TRBV25-1 to TRBJ2-3; 8 bases match TRBD2. The ends lost 1 base at V and 4 bases at J; junction bases unmatched: 4. The CDR3 spans 15 residues. The germline CDR1 and CDR2 sequences are MGHDK and SYGVNS. CDR3 nucleotide sequence: TGTGCCAGCAGTGAATTTGGGACTAGATCAGATACGCAGTATTTT. Translation gives CASSEFGTRSDTQYF.